What follows are 10 T cell receptor beta chains derived from one specimen sequenced in a study of cytomegalovirus exposure and HLA in healthy donors. 60 Vbeta and 13 Jbeta primers were used in PCR. TCRdb's table, derived via immunoSEQ multiplex PCR, lists solely in-frame clones and lacks some. The repertoire holds some 200,000 clones, with 70% as singletons. The sample consisted of PBMCs. Receptors were obtained from a man between 35 and 55 years old in good health and CMV-seropositive.

This sequence joins TRBV5-4 and TRBJ1-1; D perhaps matches TRBD1 (5 bases). Germline CDR1 and CDR2: SGHNT and YYREEE (reference sequence). Trimming stripped 4 bases from V and 0 bases from J, with 16 bases between. This CDR3 has 16 residues. Here the CDR3 DNA reads TGTGCCAGCAGCCCCAGAACAGGAGTTATGAACACTGAAGCTTTCTTT. Amino acids: CASSPRTGVMNTEAFF.

The chain links TRBV29-1 to TRBJ1-1; 7 bases fit TRBD1. Germline V lookup: CDR1 SQVTM, CDR2 ANQGSEA. V trimming: 7 bases; J trimming: 7 bases; junction bases outside the gene matches: 9. This CDR3 region has 12 residues. DNA of the CDR3: TGCAGCGCCACAGGGGCGCCGATTGAAGCTTTCTTT. This gives the protein CSATGAPIEAFF.

This rearrangement joins TRBV27 to TRBJ1-1; D gene unclear. The CDR3 covers 12 residues. Per germline, CDR1 MNHEY and CDR2 SMNVEV (reference sequence). The V gene lost 3 bases and the J gene lost 5 bases, with 7 bases spanning the gap. DNA of the CDR3: TGTGCCAGCAGTTTTGCGGGGACTGAAGCTTTCTTT. Protein sequence: CASSFAGTEAFF.

The J gene is TRBJ1-2, the V gene TRBV10-3; 7 bases agree with TRBD1. The CDR3 has 14 amino acids. CDR1 and CDR2 (germline): ENHRY, SYGVKD. The J segment lost 2 bases and the V segment lost 6 bases, leaving 6 bases of the junction unmatched. The CDR3, as DNA: TGTGCCATCAGCCTGACAGGGTCCAACTATGGCTACACCTTC. Translated, it gives CAISLTGSNYGYTF.

This chain connects TRBV2 to TRBJ1-4; 7 bases are shared with TRBD1. V was pared by 2 bases and J by 3 bases, with 3 bases of the junction left unmatched. Germline V gene sequence: CDR1 SNHLY, CDR2 FYNNEI. This CDR3 contains 15 residues. The CDR3 here is CASSERGQANEKLFF. DNA for the CDR3: TGTGCCAGCAGTGAAAGGGGGCAGGCTAATGAAAAACTGTTTTTT. Variable domain in full (rest from reference TRBV2 and TRBJ1-4): EPEVTQTPSHQVTQMGQEVILRCVPISNHLYFYWYRQILGQKVEFLVSFYNNEISEKSEIFDDQFSVERPDGSNFTLKIRSTKLEDSAMYFCASSERGQANEKLFFGSGTQLSVL.

CDR3 coding DNA: TGTGCCAGCAGCCAGTCCCGCGGGGAACACAATGAGCAGTTCTTC. Protein: CASSQSRGEHNEQFF. V usage is TRBV4-2 and J usage is TRBJ2-1; weak D call: TRBD2 (6 bases). Trimming pared 3 bases from V and 5 bases from J, leaving 14 bases between. The germline V gene has CDR1 LGHNA and CDR2 YNFKEQ. The length of the CDR3 is 15 residues.

This clone was observed a handful of times. The chain couples TRBV6-1 to TRBJ2-4; 7 nucleotides agree with TRBD1. The CDR3 spans 15 residues. Germline CDR1 reads MNHNS; CDR2 reads SASEGT. Trimming took 7 bases from V and 2 from J; bases not matched to a gene: 8. The CDR3 loop is CASTPRDRSKNIQYF. In DNA, the CDR3 is TGTGCCAGCACCCCCCGGGACAGATCCAAAAACATTCAGTACTTC.

This rearrangement joins TRBV2 to TRBJ1-3, with TRBD1 matching 7 bases. This CDR3 spans 16 amino acids. The V gene end was trimmed by 3 bases and the J gene end by 4 bases; junction bases not matched to a gene: 9. The germline V gene has CDR1 SNHLY and CDR2 FYNNEI. The CDR3, as DNA: TGTGCCAGCAGTGAGACAGGGAGTTCTGCGGGAAACACCATATATTTT. This gives the protein CASSETGSSAGNTIYF.

This chain connects TRBV4-2 to TRBJ2-1, with D possibly being TRBD1 (6 bases). The germline CDR1 and CDR2 sequences are LGHNA and YNFKEQ. This CDR3 region has 14 residues. V lost 4 bases and J 7 bases, leaving 14 bases between the germline ends. The DNA of the CDR3 is TGTGCCAGCAGCCCAGGGCAGGGGATTAATGAGCAGTTCTTC. It is translated as CASSPGQGINEQFF.

This clone was found a few times. V usage is TRBV15 and J usage is TRBJ1-5; 8 bases are shared with TRBD1. The CDR3 sequence is 14 residues long. Germline CDR1 reads LNHNV; CDR2 reads YYDKDF (reference sequence). The V segment lost 8 bases and the J segment 1 base; nucleotides outside the gene matches: 4. This CDR3 reads CATWRQGSNQPQHF. CDR3 DNA: TGTGCCACCTGGAGACAGGGGAGCAATCAGCCCCAGCATTTT.